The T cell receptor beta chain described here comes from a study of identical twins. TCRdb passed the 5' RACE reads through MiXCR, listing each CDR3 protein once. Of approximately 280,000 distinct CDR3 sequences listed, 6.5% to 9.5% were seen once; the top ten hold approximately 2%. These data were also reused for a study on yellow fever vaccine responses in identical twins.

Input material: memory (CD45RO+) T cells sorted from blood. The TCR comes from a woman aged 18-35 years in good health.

CDR3 protein: CASSLTAGGYNQPQHF. DNA of the CDR3: TGTGCCAGCAGTTTAACGGCAGGGGGCTACAATCAGCCCCAGCATTTT. The chain uses TRBV28 and TRBJ1-5; 8 bases map to TRBD1. Germline lookup yields CDR1 MDHEN and CDR2 SYDVKM. Losses at the gene ends were 2 bases for V and 3 bases for J; bases not matched to a gene: 6. The CDR3 sequence is 16 residues long.